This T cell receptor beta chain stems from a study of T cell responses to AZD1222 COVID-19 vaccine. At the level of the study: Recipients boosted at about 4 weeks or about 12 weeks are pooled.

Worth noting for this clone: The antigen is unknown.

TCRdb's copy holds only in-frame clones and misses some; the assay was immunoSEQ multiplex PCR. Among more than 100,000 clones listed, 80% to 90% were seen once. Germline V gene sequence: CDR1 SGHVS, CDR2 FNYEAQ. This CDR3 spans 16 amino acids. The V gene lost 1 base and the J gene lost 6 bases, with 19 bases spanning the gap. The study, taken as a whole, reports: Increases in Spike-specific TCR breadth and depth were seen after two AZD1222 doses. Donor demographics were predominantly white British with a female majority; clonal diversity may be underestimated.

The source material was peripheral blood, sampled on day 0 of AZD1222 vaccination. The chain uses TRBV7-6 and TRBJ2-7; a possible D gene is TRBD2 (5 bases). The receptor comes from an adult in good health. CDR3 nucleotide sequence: TGTGCCAGCAGCTTAGACGCGCGCGTCGGGGTATCCGAGCAGTACTTC. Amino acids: CASSLDARVGVSEQYF. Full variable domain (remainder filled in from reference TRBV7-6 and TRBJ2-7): GAGVSQSPRYKVTKRGQDVALRCDPISGHVSLYWYRQALGQGPEFLTYFNYEAQQDKSGLPNDRFSAERPEGSISTLTIQRTEQRDSAMYRCASSLDARVGVSEQYFGPGTRLTVT.